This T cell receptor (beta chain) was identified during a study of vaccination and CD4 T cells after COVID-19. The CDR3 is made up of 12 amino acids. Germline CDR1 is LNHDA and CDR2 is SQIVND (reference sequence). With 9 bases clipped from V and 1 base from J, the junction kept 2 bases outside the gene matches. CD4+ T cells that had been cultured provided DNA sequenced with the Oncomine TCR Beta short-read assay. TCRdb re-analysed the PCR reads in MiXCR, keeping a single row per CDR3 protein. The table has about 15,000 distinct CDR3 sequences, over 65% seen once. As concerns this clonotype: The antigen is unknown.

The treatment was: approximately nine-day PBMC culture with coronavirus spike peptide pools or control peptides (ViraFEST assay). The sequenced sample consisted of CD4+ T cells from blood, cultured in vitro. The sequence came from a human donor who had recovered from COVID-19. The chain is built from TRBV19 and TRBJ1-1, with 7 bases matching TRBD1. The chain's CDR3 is CASNRGNTEAFF. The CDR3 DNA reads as TGTGCCAGCAACAGGGGGAACACTGAAGCTTTCTTT.